This T cell receptor beta chain stems from a study of shared clonotypes between healthy human individuals. The CDR3 sequence is 13 residues long. Trimming cost V 1 base and J 5 bases, with 8 bases left between them. Germline assignment: CDR1 SGHTA and CDR2 FQGTGA. The table came from immunoSEQ multiplex PCR; TCRdb's copy has only in-frame clones and leaves some out. The data contain over a million clones, approximately 80% of them singletons. A remark on this clone: Other DNA variants within this sample encode the same CDR3.

The chain employs TRBV7-3 and TRBJ2-5; D is unclear. This receptor was taken from a young man in good health. Some clones in this sample may be carry-over from other donors' samples. Sequencing was performed on memory CD4+ T cells from PBMCs. As to subset: CD45RA-negative fraction. As DNA, the CDR3 is TGTGCCAGCAGCTTAATCGCCGAGGAGACCCAGTACTTC. Encoded protein: CASSLIAEETQYF.